This TCR beta chain was retrieved from a study of T cell responses to AZD1222 COVID-19 vaccine. Study results and limitations: Per reports, nearly half of all spike-specific TCRs target regions that are unmutated in variants. The repertoires were collected only after the peak T cell response. Donors were chiefly white British, with a greater number of females, and clonal diversity was perhaps underestimated.

Concerning this clone itself: Its target is unknown.

This table comes from immunoSEQ multiplex PCR, and its TCRdb copy is limited to in-frame clones, with some not included. In the table there are about 120,000 clones, 80% to 90% of which are singletons. Trimming cost V 5 bases and J 6 bases, with 21 bases left between them. Germline CDR1 MDHEN, CDR2 SYDVKM. The CDR3 extends over 16 amino acids. The chain employs TRBV28 and TRBJ2-3; D may be TRBD1 or TRBD2 (5 bases each). The material sequenced was peripheral blood, taken on day 0 of AZD1222 vaccination. The TCR sequence derives from an adult in good health. CDR3 sequence reads: CASSPGTTQDMDTQYF. DNA for the CDR3: TGTGCCAGCAGTCCCGGGACCACGCAAGACATGGATACGCAGTATTTT.